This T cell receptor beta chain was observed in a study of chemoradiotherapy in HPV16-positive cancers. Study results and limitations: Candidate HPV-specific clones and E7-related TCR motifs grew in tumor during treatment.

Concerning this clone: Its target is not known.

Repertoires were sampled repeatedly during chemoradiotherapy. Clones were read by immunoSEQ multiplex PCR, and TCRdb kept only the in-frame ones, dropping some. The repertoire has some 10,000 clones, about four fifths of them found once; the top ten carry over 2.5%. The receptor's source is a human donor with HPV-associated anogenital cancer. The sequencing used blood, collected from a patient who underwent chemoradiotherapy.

CDR3 sequence: CASSVDSRQGNIQYF. The CDR3 nucleotides read TGTGCCAGCAGCGTAGACTCGCGCCAGGGGAACATTCAGTACTTC. The rearrangement joins TRBV9 to TRBJ2-4, with D tentatively TRBD1 (6 bases). Germline CDR1 and CDR2: SGDLS and YYNGEE. The CDR3 sequence is 15 residues long. Trimming pared 0 bases from V and 7 bases from J, leaving 14 bases between.